The subject of this entry is one T cell receptor (beta chain). Its antigen remains unknown. Germline-derived CDR1 and CDR2 are SGHTA and FQGNSA. V lost 3 bases and J 0 bases, leaving 13 bases between the germline ends. This CDR3 contains 16 residues. The PCR contained 60 Vbeta and 13 Jbeta primers. Clones were sequenced by immunoSEQ multiplex PCR, and TCRdb holds only the in-frame ones, with some missing. Altogether some 85,000 clones are present, 76% being singletons, with the ten largest covering approximately 1.4%. This entry is derived from a study of cytomegalovirus exposure and HLA in healthy donors. At the level of the study: In an early release, HLA-typed donors contributed 90 million or so unique TCR sequences. Regarding the study as a whole: Most CMV-associated TCR beta chains appeared HLA-restricted in a later analysis. Across HLA loci, a later analysis found differing TCR association rates, with DRB1 most and HLA-C fewest. A missense variant in DCLRE1C was later tied to TCR beta V- and J-gene trimming.

The chain uses TRBV7-2 and TRBJ2-3, with a possible D match to TRBD1 (6 bases). This TCR came from a male donor in good health and CMV-seronegative. The source material was PBMCs. In nucleotides, the CDR3 is TGTGCCAGCAGCTTCGTTTCGAGGGGGAGCACAGATACGCAGTATTTT. It yields the protein CASSFVSRGSTDTQYF.